This TCR beta chain was documented in a study of T cells expressing NK-cell markers. Study information: Eight donors were sequenced, seven testing HCMV-seropositive and one testing seronegative. Study outcomes and limitations: Four donors likewise had their CD3+CD56-NKG2C+ fraction led by these clonotypes.

In regard to this clonotype: Antigen unknown.

The CDR3 spans 16 residues. CDR1 and CDR2 (germline): SGHRS, YFSETQ. Reprocessing the 5' RACE reads, TCRdb reports a single entry for every CDR3 protein and omits DNA. Its table lists about 460,000 distinct CDR3 sequences. The specimen sequenced was blood T cells: a sorted CD56 or NKG2C T cell subset, CD4+ or CD8+ T cells, or bulk PBMC T cells (not recorded which). The gene calls are TRBV5-1 and TRBJ2-1; there is no DNA to check the TCRdb D call of TRBD1. The receptor was derived from a woman between 45 and 65 years old in good health. This CDR3 is CASNPSTGKSYNEQFF.